The clone carrying this TCR beta chain was detected once. The CDR3 length is 15 residues. The ends were cut back, 5 bases at V and 7 bases at J, with 18 bases in the middle. CDR1 is SGHNT, CDR2 YENEEA, per germline. This entry is derived from a study of blood T cell repertoires in COVID-19. Across the study: COVID-19 samples collected from the United States, Italy and Spain covered acute and convalescent phases. T cells, B-cell-depleted T cells, or PBMCs supplied cDNA or gDNA.

Seattle patients were enrolled during active infection and followed longitudinally. Original analysis: Amplification of reference gene primers provided the estimated nucleated cell counts. Data came from immunoSEQ multiplex PCR; TCRdb stores just in-frame clones and leaves some out. That table furnishes V, J and clone size, whereas the DNA furnished D and trimming. The table includes a few hundred thousand clones, 80% to 95% detected once. Input material: peripheral blood. The sequence came from a woman in her 30s with COVID-19, enrolled during active disease. The chain links TRBV11-3 to TRBJ1-5; possibly TRBD1 for D (6 bases). The CDR3 coding sequence is TGTGCCAGCAGCCCCAGGCGGACAGTCGACCAGCCCCAGCATTTT. Translation gives CASSPRRTVDQPQHF.